These 11 T cell receptor beta chains were sequenced from one sample in a study of CD8 T cells in Susac syndrome. Reverse transcription of roughly 0.5 to 1 ug RNA was carried out with random hexamers. In TCRdb, the immunoSEQ multiplex PCR reads were re-called with MiXCR into one record per CDR3 protein. The sample includes about 200,000 distinct CDR3 sequences, 90% to 95% seen only once; the top ten take roughly 0.094%. The sample was CD4+ T cells from PBMCs. These receptors all stem from a human donor with multiple sclerosis.

The chain couples TRBV2 to TRBJ2-3; 7 bases line up with TRBD2. CDR3 size: 14 residues. V lost 5 bases to trimming and J lost 2 bases; unmatched junction nucleotides: 4. Germline lookup yields CDR1 SNHLY and CDR2 FYNNEI. This chain's CDR3 is CASSKSGATDTQYF. The CDR3 DNA reads as TGTGCCAGCAGTAAGAGCGGGGCCACAGATACGCAGTATTTT.

In this sample, this clonotype turned up once. This sequence joins TRBV5-4 and TRBJ2-5; D not certain. V was pared by 4 bases and J by 1 base, with 11 bases between. CDR1 is SGHNT and CDR2 is YYREEE in the germline V gene (reference sequence). There are 14 residues in the CDR3. CDR3 sequence (DNA): TGTGCCAGCAGCACGAAAGTGGCCCAAGAGACCCAGTACTTC. Its translation: CASSTKVAQETQYF.

This chain uses TRBV6-5 with TRBJ2-1; D might be TRBD2 (6 bases). The CDR3 has 15 residues. Looked up from germline, CDR1 is MNHEY and CDR2 is SVGAGI. V lost 5 bases and J 7 bases, leaving 18 bases between the germline ends. CDR3 coding DNA: TGTGCCAGCAGTATCCTAGCGTTTGGGCCTAATGAGCAGTTCTTC. This translates into CASSILAFGPNEQFF.

The rearrangement uses TRBV30 and TRBJ1-5; D is undetermined. The CDR3 runs 13 residues. The germline V gene has CDR1 GTSNPN and CDR2 SVGIG (reference sequence). V was clipped by 0 bases and J by 2 bases, with 5 bases between them. CDR3 sequence: CAWSVKGNQPQHF. The DNA for the CDR3 is TGTGCCTGGAGTGTAAAGGGCAATCAGCCCCAGCATTTT.

The chain uses TRBV19 and TRBJ2-6; the match to TRBD1 covers 7 bases. This CDR3 contains 18 residues. Germline CDR1 and CDR2: LNHDA and SQIVND (reference sequence). V was pared by 5 bases and J by 0 bases, with 10 bases of the junction left unmatched. The CDR3 DNA reads as TGTGCCAGTAGTGTGACAGGGCTCATCCTCTCTGGGGCCAACGTCCTGACTTTC. Its protein is CASSVTGLILSGANVLTF.

The chain carries TRBV6-5 and TRBJ1-6, with 8 positions matching TRBD1. Germline V gene sequence: CDR1 MNHEY, CDR2 SVGAGI. This CDR3 region has 14 residues. V shed 8 bases, J shed 9 bases, and the junction held 9 bases outside the gene matches. The CDR3, as DNA: TGTGCCAGCGGGCGGACAGGGTTGGGTTCACCCCTCCACTTT. This codes for CASGRTGLGSPLHF.

V gene TRBV12-3 or TRBV12-4 combines with J gene TRBJ1-2; D not certain. Trimming took 6 bases from V and 5 from J, leaving 10 bases between them. The CDR3 loop spans 12 amino acids. CDR3 loop: CASSRTTYGYTF. The CDR3 DNA reads as TGTGCCAGCAGCCGAACAACTTATGGCTACACCTTC.

The chain recombines TRBV4-1 with TRBJ2-7; D may be TRBD1 (5 bases). The germline V and J ends were trimmed by 1 base and 5 bases, with 18 bases remaining between them. This CDR3 has 16 residues. Germline V gives CDR1 MGHRA, CDR2 YSYEKL. The CDR3 DNA follows: TGCGCCAGCAGCCAAGCACCGACAGTCTTGGTAAACGAGCAGTACTTC. It translates to CASSQAPTVLVNEQYF.

The genes are TRBV20-1 and TRBJ2-7; TRBD2 agrees at 11 bases. The germline V gene encodes CDR1 DFQATT and CDR2 SNEGSKA (reference sequence). This CDR3 spans 14 amino acids. V lost 5 bases to trimming and J lost 5 bases; unmatched junction nucleotides: 8. In nucleotides, the CDR3 is TGCAGTGCTGGAACGACTAGCGGGAACGACGAGCAGTACTTC. Residues: CSAGTTSGNDEQYF.

The chain couples TRBV15 to TRBJ2-3, with unresolved D. Germline loops: CDR1 LNHNV, CDR2 YYDKDF (reference sequence). The CDR3 covers 12 residues. V was pared by 5 bases and J by 4 bases, with 7 bases between. This CDR3 is CATSENSDTQYF. The CDR3 DNA reads TGTGCCACCAGCGAAAACTCAGATACGCAGTATTTT.

The J gene is TRBJ2-5, the V gene TRBV12-5, with D perhaps being TRBD1 or TRBD2 (6 bases each). Germline lookup yields CDR1 LGHNT and CDR2 FRNRAP. Trimming took 8 bases from V and 0 from J, leaving 13 bases between them. The CDR3 is 14 amino acids. CDR3 coding DNA: TGTGCTAGTTCCCAGGGGAGGAACCAAGAGACCCAGTACTTC. Its translation: CASSQGRNQETQYF.